These 20 T cell receptor beta chains came from one sample sequenced in a study of siplizumab effects on memory and regulatory T cells. TCRdb keeps only in-frame clones here, not all; method: immunoSEQ multiplex PCR. The sample shows under 140,000 clones, 80% to 95% of them seen only once. The sequencing input was CD4+ T cells sorted from blood. Source of these receptors: a human donor in good health.

V is TRBV23-1 and J is TRBJ2-3; 9 nucleotides align to TRBD1. TRBV23-1 is identified as an open reading frame with a role that is uncertain. Trimming took 8 bases from V and 5 from J; bases not matched to a gene: 8. This CDR3 is 14 amino acids long. CDR3 residues: CASPPGTGRDTQYF. CDR3 nucleotide sequence: TGCGCCAGCCCACCCGGGACAGGGAGAGATACGCAGTATTTT.

The V gene is TRBV6-5, the J gene TRBJ2-2; D remains unclear. The germline V gene has CDR1 MNHEY and CDR2 SVGAGI. V was shortened by 6 bases and J by 1 base, with 6 bases between the two germline ends. There are 13 residues in the CDR3. The CDR3 sequence is CASRMMNTGELFF. The CDR3 region has the DNA TGTGCCAGCAGGATGATGAACACCGGGGAGCTGTTTTTT.

The sample holds one count of this clone. This rearrangement joins TRBV7-9 to TRBJ2-2; tentative D call: TRBD1 (5 bases). This CDR3 is 18 amino acids long. Deletions cut 5 bases from V and 0 bases from J, with 19 bases between. Germline CDR1 is SEHNR and CDR2 is FQNEAQ (reference sequence). CDR3 in DNA: TGTGCCAGCAGCCCTATAAAAGTTAAGGACACGAACACCGGGGAGCTGTTTTTT. This codes for CASSPIKVKDTNTGELFF.

This chain joins TRBV7-2 and TRBJ1-2, with D perhaps TRBD1 (5 bases). From germline, CDR1 is SGHTA and CDR2 FQGNSA. V dropped 2 bases and J dropped 4 bases, with 23 bases sitting between them. The CDR3 is made up of 18 amino acids. In DNA, the CDR3 is TGTGCCAGCAGCTTAAAAGTGGGACTGGCGGACGGCAGCTATGGCTACACCTTC. Amino acid sequence: CASSLKVGLADGSYGYTF.

This chain joins TRBV5-5 and TRBJ2-5; tentatively, D is TRBD2 (7 bases). The germline V and J ends were trimmed by 6 bases and 4 bases, with 13 bases remaining between them. Germline values: CDR1 SGHKS, CDR2 YYEKEE (reference sequence). The CDR3 sequence is 13 residues long. The CDR3 DNA reads as TGTGCCAGCATTTGGGGGGGCGGAGAGACCCAGTACTTC. Protein sequence: CASIWGGGETQYF.

V gene TRBV5-1 combines with J gene TRBJ2-3; 10 bases align to TRBD2. V was clipped by 7 bases and J by 0 bases; unmatched bases: 8. The germline V gene encodes CDR1 SGHRS and CDR2 YFSETQ. The CDR3 extends over 16 amino acids. The CDR3 region is CASASGGRASTDTQYF. The CDR3 DNA reads TGCGCCAGCGCTAGCGGGGGCCGAGCTAGCACAGATACGCAGTATTTT. Looking up the rest from reference TRBV5-1 and TRBJ2-3 gives the full variable domain: KAGVTQTPRYLIKTRGQQVTLSCSPISGHRSVSWYQQTPGQGLQFLFEYFSETQRNKGNFPGRFSGRQFSNSRSEMNVSTLELGDSALYLCASASGGRASTDTQYFGPGTRLTVL.

This clone has more than one count but fewer than ten. CDR3 region: CASSQPGRSGNTIYF. CDR3 nucleotides: TGCGCCAGCAGCCAACCCGGGCGGTCTGGAAACACCATATATTTT. The chain joins TRBV4-1 to TRBJ1-3; the D is unclear. V dropped 2 bases and J dropped 1 base, with 9 bases sitting between them. The CDR3 runs 15 residues. Germline V CDR1 and CDR2: MGHRA, YSYEKL.

J is TRBJ1-2 and V is TRBV15; no reliable D call. The CDR3 spans 13 residues. Trimming removed 0 bases at V and 6 bases at J, with 8 bases between. Per the germline V gene, CDR1 is LNHNV and CDR2 is YYDKDF (reference sequence). Written as DNA, the CDR3 is TGTGCCACCAGCAGAGACCGCGACGATGGCTACACCTTC. Protein sequence: CATSRDRDDGYTF.

The chain combines TRBV30 with TRBJ1-4, with D perhaps TRBD1 (5 bases). The CDR3 is 15 amino acids. Trimming stripped 3 bases from V and 2 bases from J, with 13 bases between. Germline CDR1 is GTSNPN and CDR2 is SVGIG (reference sequence). The CDR3 sequence is CAWRAPGSTNEKLFF. The CDR3 DNA sequence: TGTGCCTGGAGGGCCCCAGGGTCGACTAATGAAAAACTGTTTTTT. The full variable domain, rest sourced from reference TRBV30 and TRBJ1-4, is SQTIHQWPATLVQPVGSPLSLECTVEGTSNPNLYWYRQAAGRGLQLLFYSVGIGQISSEVPQNLSASRPQDRQFILSSKKLLLSDSGFYLCAWRAPGSTNEKLFFGSGTQLSVL.

The genes are TRBV2 and TRBJ1-2; maybe TRBD1 (5 bases). From germline, CDR1 is SNHLY and CDR2 FYNNEI. V was clipped by 6 bases and J by 1 base, with 12 bases between them. The CDR3 is 14 amino acids. This CDR3 reads CASRQGRGNYGYTF. Written as DNA, the CDR3 is TGTGCCAGCAGGCAGGGACGGGGTAACTATGGCTACACCTTC.

This clone turned up a few times. The chain has TRBV18 and TRBJ1-1; tentatively, D is TRBD1 (5 bases). The germline V gene has CDR1 KGHSH and CDR2 LQKENI. With 0 bases removed from V and 10 bases from J, the gap between germline ends came to 9 bases. This CDR3 spans 12 amino acids. CDR3 protein: CASSPPGGRAFF. CDR3 DNA sequence: TGTGCCAGCTCACCACCTGGGGGGAGAGCTTTCTTT.

The rearrangement joins TRBV28 to TRBJ2-1; D not certain. The CDR3 contains 16 residues. The V end lost 4 bases, the J end lost 0 bases, and 13 bases lay between the germline ends. Germline values: CDR1 MDHEN, CDR2 SYDVKM. The CDR3 loop reads CASSSPSGGSYNEQFF. As DNA, the CDR3 is TGTGCCAGCAGTTCGCCGTCCGGCGGCTCCTACAATGAGCAGTTCTTC.

The V gene is TRBV5-1, the J gene TRBJ2-7; possibly TRBD1 or TRBD2 for D (5 bases each). The CDR3 totals 16 residues. V gave up 3 bases and J gave up 2 bases, with 18 bases separating them. Germline lookup yields CDR1 SGHRS and CDR2 YFSETQ. The CDR3 loop is CASSWDGGSPAYEQYF. CDR3 DNA: TGCGCCAGCAGCTGGGACGGAGGCAGCCCGGCCTACGAGCAGTACTTC.

V and J are TRBV9 and TRBJ1-1; no clear D gene. Germline CDR1 SGDLS, CDR2 YYNGEE. The length of the CDR3 is 14 residues. V was cut by 4 bases and J by 1 base, with 11 bases left in between. CDR3 loop: CASSLRWGNTEAFF. CDR3 nucleotides: TGTGCCAGCAGCCTGAGGTGGGGGAACACTGAAGCTTTCTTT.

The chain joins TRBV19 to TRBJ2-3, with 11 bases fitting TRBD1. The CDR3 is made up of 15 amino acids. With 3 bases clipped from V and 6 bases from J, the junction kept 5 bases outside the gene matches. The V gene's germline CDR1 is LNHDA and CDR2 SQIVND (reference sequence). CDR3 nucleotides: TGTGCCAGTAGTATTCCGGGACAGGGGGTGGATACGCAGTATTTT. Its protein product is CASSIPGQGVDTQYF.

The chain couples TRBV6-5 to TRBJ2-7; TRBD2 matches at 15 bases. V lost 2 bases to trimming and J lost 4 bases; unmatched junction nucleotides: 3. The CDR3 totals 16 residues. The germline V gene encodes CDR1 MNHEY and CDR2 SVGAGI. In nucleotides, the CDR3 is TGTGCCAGCAGTTACCCTGGACTAGCGGGGGGGTACGAGCAGTACTTC. Encoded protein: CASSYPGLAGGYEQYF.

The sample holds one count of this clone. This chain uses TRBV5-5 with TRBJ2-5; D gene uncertain. Between the trimmed V and J ends, which lost 4 bases and 2 bases, there was a span of 6 bases. Germline CDR1 and CDR2: SGHKS and YYEKEE (reference sequence). This CDR3 comprises 12 residues. The CDR3 DNA reads as TGTGCCAGCAGCGGGATACAAGAGACCCAGTACTTC. This gives the protein CASSGIQETQYF.

The gene calls are TRBV7-2 and TRBJ1-5; D perhaps matches TRBD1 (5 bases). With 1 base removed from V and 4 bases from J, the gap between germline ends came to 8 bases. The germline gives CDR1 SGHTA, CDR2 FQGNSA. This CDR3 contains 14 residues. CDR3 amino acids: CASSLEGPNQPQHF. CDR3 nucleotide sequence: TGTGCCAGCAGCTTAGAGGGGCCTAATCAGCCCCAGCATTTT.

This rearrangement joins TRBV7-9 to TRBJ2-2; TRBD1 matches at 8 bases. The germline V gene encodes CDR1 SEHNR and CDR2 FQNEAQ (reference sequence). Unmatched junction bases numbered 5, after V lost 1 base and J lost 4 bases. CDR3 length: 16 amino acids. The CDR3 sequence is CASSLGQGISTGELFF. In DNA, the CDR3 is TGTGCCAGCAGCTTAGGACAGGGGATCTCCACCGGGGAGCTGTTTTTT.

The chain couples TRBV6-5 to TRBJ1-1, with no clear D. Germline assignment: CDR1 MNHEY and CDR2 SVGAGI. Trimming left V 10 bases short and J 1 base short, with 10 bases between. The CDR3 covers 12 residues. The CDR3 spells CATEEGNTEAFF. The DNA for the CDR3 is TGTGCCACCGAAGAGGGGAACACTGAAGCTTTCTTT.